The next 32 T cell receptor beta chains were all read from a single sample in a study of T cell changes during pregnancy in multiple sclerosis. The table came from immunoSEQ multiplex PCR; TCRdb's copy has only in-frame clones and leaves some out. The table includes fewer than 60,000 clones, around 90% detected once. Sequences were derived from CD8+ T cells from peripheral blood mononuclear cells, sampled after pregnancy. The receptors come from a female donor with multiple sclerosis, enrolled in a pregnancy study.

This chain uses TRBV2 with TRBJ1-1, with D possibly being TRBD1 (5 bases). The germline V gene encodes CDR1 SNHLY and CDR2 FYNNEI. The ends were cut back, 2 bases at V and 1 base at J, with 8 bases in the middle. This CDR3 spans 14 amino acids. Written as DNA, the CDR3 is TGTGCCAGCAGTGAACGGGGGGGGAACACTGAAGCTTTCTTT. As protein: CASSERGGNTEAFF.

This chain connects TRBV9 to TRBJ2-3; D might be TRBD2 (5 bases). V dropped 6 bases and J dropped 1 base, with 15 bases sitting between them. The length of the CDR3 is 15 residues. The V gene's germline CDR1 is SGDLS and CDR2 YYNGEE. The chain's CDR3 is CASTPGNFGTDTQYF. CDR3 coding DNA: TGTGCCAGCACTCCGGGGAACTTTGGCACAGATACGCAGTATTTT.

The J gene is TRBJ2-7, the V gene TRBV15, with 7 bases matching TRBD1. Germline V gives CDR1 LNHNV, CDR2 YYDKDF (reference sequence). Unmatched junction bases numbered 2, after V lost 0 bases and J lost 9 bases. This CDR3 region has 12 residues. The DNA of the CDR3 is TGTGCCACCAGCAGAGAGGACAGGCGGCAGTACTTC. Amino acid sequence: CATSREDRRQYF.

The chain employs TRBV11-2 and TRBJ1-1; unclear D gene. CDR3 length equals 12 residues. CDR1 and CDR2 from the germline V gene are SGHAT and FQNNGV. Trimming cost V 5 bases and J 4 bases, with 8 bases left between them. Here the CDR3 reads CASSPSGTEAFF. In DNA form, the CDR3 reads TGTGCCAGCAGCCCCAGCGGCACTGAAGCTTTCTTT.

The chain links TRBV27 to TRBJ2-3; 8 positions match TRBD2. V dropped 5 bases and J dropped 1; count of bases not matched to a gene: 5. The CDR3 loop spans 15 amino acids. Germline loops: CDR1 MNHEY, CDR2 SMNVEV (reference sequence). This chain's CDR3 is CASSLTGGRTDTQYF. DNA of the CDR3: TGTGCCAGCAGTCTCACGGGGGGGCGCACAGATACGCAGTATTTT.

The chain combines TRBV10-3 with TRBJ2-6; tentatively, D is TRBD1 (6 bases). Germline lookup yields CDR1 ENHRY and CDR2 SYGVKD. Deletions cut 8 bases from V and 3 bases from J, with 11 bases between. The CDR3 extends over 14 amino acids. The CDR3 region is CAIHREYGANVLTF. The CDR3 DNA sequence: TGTGCCATCCACAGGGAATATGGGGCCAACGTCCTGACTTTC.

The V call is TRBV9, the J call TRBJ2-3; 10 positions agree with TRBD2. The CDR3 is 18 amino acids. Trimming took 7 bases from V and 4 from J; bases not matched to a gene: 18. Germline CDR1 SGDLS, CDR2 YYNGEE. CDR3 amino acids: CASEGASGGLRGPDTQYF. In nucleotides, the CDR3 is TGTGCCAGCGAGGGGGCTAGCGGGGGCCTCCGAGGTCCAGATACGCAGTATTTT.

This chain connects TRBV6-1 to TRBJ2-7; TRBD1 matches 8 bases. There are 15 residues in the CDR3. With V trimmed by 6 bases and J by 5 bases, 12 bases remained unmatched. From germline, CDR1 is MNHNS and CDR2 SASEGT. The CDR3 DNA reads as TGTGCCAGCAGGGGAGTGAGAGACAGGGGCCACGAGCAGTACTTC. This encodes CASRGVRDRGHEQYF.

The V call is TRBV6-1, the J call TRBJ1-1, with 7 bases matching TRBD1. The germline gives CDR1 MNHNS, CDR2 SASEGT. V lost 4 bases and J lost 1; bases outside the gene matches: 3. The length of the CDR3 is 14 residues. The CDR3 loop reads CASSGTGANTEAFF. The CDR3 region has the DNA TGTGCCAGCAGTGGTACAGGGGCGAACACTGAAGCTTTCTTT.

CDR3 sequence: CASSLPTSGGGELFF. The CDR3 nucleotides are TGTGCCAGCAGCTTACCTACTAGCGGGGGAGGGGAGCTGTTTTTT. The rearrangement links TRBV7-3 to TRBJ2-2; TRBD2 agrees at 11 bases. V was pared by 2 bases and J by 8 bases, with 4 bases of the junction left unmatched. The CDR3 contains 15 residues. The germline gives CDR1 SGHTA, CDR2 FQGTGA.

The rearrangement joins TRBV6-5 to TRBJ2-5, with 7 bases that match TRBD1. The length of the CDR3 is 13 residues. After removal of 2 bases from V and 7 bases from J, the junction contained 4 bases not matched to a gene. Germline CDR1 MNHEY, CDR2 SVGAGI. The CDR3 bases are TGTGCCAGCAGTTACCAGGGACAGCGGACCCAGTACTTC. This gives the protein CASSYQGQRTQYF.

The V call is TRBV25-1, the J call TRBJ1-6; no definite D call. The V gene's germline CDR1 is MGHDK and CDR2 SYGVNS. The CDR3 contains 15 residues. V lost 5 bases and J 9 bases, leaving 17 bases between the germline ends. CDR3 coding DNA: TGTGCCAGCAGTATCCCCGGGTCGGGAGGTTCACCCCTCCACTTT. Amino acids: CASSIPGSGGSPLHF.

V is TRBV14 and J is TRBJ2-1; tentatively, D is TRBD2 (5 bases). Germline V gives CDR1 SGHDN, CDR2 FVKESK. There are 14 residues in the CDR3. Between the trimmed V and J ends, which lost 0 bases and 8 bases, there was a span of 11 bases. CDR3 in DNA: TGTGCCAGCAGCCAAGATCAACGGGGATATGAGCAGTTCTTC. Its protein product is CASSQDQRGYEQFF.

The J gene is TRBJ2-7, the V gene TRBV2; the D is unclear. The CDR3 length is 12 residues. V gave up 3 bases and J gave up 3 bases, with 6 bases separating them. Germline values: CDR1 SNHLY, CDR2 FYNNEI. Here the CDR3 reads CASSEVSYEQYF. The DNA of the CDR3 is TGTGCCAGCAGTGAGGTCAGCTACGAGCAGTACTTC.

For the CDR3, the DNA is TGTGCCAGCAGCCCGCCGACAGGGGACGAGCAGTACTTC. Protein sequence: CASSPPTGDEQYF. The chain recombines TRBV9 with TRBJ2-7, with 8 bases that match TRBD1. Trimming removed 4 bases from V and 5 bases from J; junction bases left unmatched: 5. The germline V gene encodes CDR1 SGDLS and CDR2 YYNGEE. This CDR3 contains 13 residues.

This clone was detected only once. The rearrangement uses TRBV7-2 and TRBJ2-3; TRBD2 agrees at 12 bases. There are 17 residues in the CDR3. The V gene's germline CDR1 is SGHTA and CDR2 FQGNSA. V trimming: 6 bases; J trimming: 5 bases; junction bases outside the gene matches: 12. This chain's CDR3 is CASSSLPSGGAGDTQYF. The CDR3 DNA reads as TGTGCCAGCAGTTCTCTTCCTAGCGGGGGGGCCGGAGATACGCAGTATTTT.

The chain recombines TRBV9 with TRBJ1-5, with D unclear. Trimming pared 0 bases from V and 5 bases from J, leaving 12 bases between. This CDR3 region has 15 residues. The germline V gene encodes CDR1 SGDLS and CDR2 YYNGEE. The CDR3 loop reads CASSVGAQRDQPQHF. The CDR3 DNA follows: TGTGCCAGCAGCGTAGGGGCCCAGCGGGATCAGCCCCAGCATTTT.

This sequence joins TRBV7-6 and TRBJ2-5; 12 bases match TRBD1. Germline CDR1 and CDR2: SGHVS and FNYEAQ. This CDR3 has 14 residues. The V gene end was trimmed by 8 bases and the J gene end by 5 bases; junction bases not matched to a gene: 6. CDR3 amino acids: CASGGQGAYETQYF. The CDR3 DNA reads as TGTGCCAGCGGGGGACAGGGGGCATATGAGACCCAGTACTTC.

The V and J genes are TRBV29-1 and TRBJ1-4; D is ambiguous. This CDR3 is 14 amino acids long. Trimming shortened V by 7 bases and J by 13 bases, and 25 bases separated the two germline ends. Per the germline V gene, CDR1 is SQVTM and CDR2 is ANQGSEA. DNA of the CDR3: TGCAGCGCATCTGGGTGGGGTGGGCGCGAGGGACTGTTTTTT. The encoded protein is CSASGWGGREGLFF.

This clone occurred many times. The gene calls are TRBV7-9 and TRBJ1-5, with D unclear. The ends were cut back, 5 bases at V and 2 bases at J, with 13 bases in the middle. This CDR3 comprises 15 residues. Germline lookup yields CDR1 SEHNR and CDR2 FQNEAQ (reference sequence). CDR3 loop: CASSPTNAGNQPQHF. CDR3 bases: TGTGCCAGCAGCCCGACCAACGCGGGCAATCAGCCCCAGCATTTT.

The CDR3 DNA is TGTGCCAGCAGCTCTATGAGGGCGCCCGAGCAGTACTTC. It yields the protein CASSSMRAPEQYF. This chain connects TRBV7-2 to TRBJ2-7; a possible D gene is TRBD2 (5 bases). CDR1 is SGHTA, CDR2 FQGNSA, per germline. Deletions cut 4 bases from V and 6 bases from J, with 13 bases between. The CDR3 is made up of 13 amino acids. Together with reference TRBV7-2 and TRBJ2-7, the CDR3 gives the full variable domain: GAGVSQSPSNKVTEKGKDVELRCDPISGHTALYWYRQSLGQGLEFLIYFQGNSAPDKSGLPSDRFSAERTGGSVSTLTIQRTQQEDSAVYLCASSSMRAPEQYFGPGTRLTVT.

This clone was seen just once. V is TRBV2 and J is TRBJ2-3; 11 positions match TRBD2. The V and J ends lost 2 bases and 2 bases, in that order; junction bases with no gene match: 12. The CDR3 runs 19 residues. Germline CDR1 and CDR2: SNHLY and FYNNEI. The CDR3 DNA follows: TGTGCCAGCAGTGAATATGGTAGCGGGGGGGCCGTCAACACAGATACGCAGTATTTT. Protein: CASSEYGSGGAVNTDTQYF.

J is TRBJ2-1 and V is TRBV29-1, with TRBD2 matching over 7 bases. Germline CDR1 SQVTM, CDR2 ANQGSEA. Trimming at V came to 4 bases and at J to 3 bases, leaving 6 bases not matched to a gene. The CDR3 is 14 residues long. DNA of the CDR3: TGCAGCGTTGTGCCCAGCGGGGACTACAATGAGCAGTTCTTC. Encoded protein: CSVVPSGDYNEQFF.

This chain links TRBV5-1 with TRBJ1-5; D is undetermined. The CDR3 is made up of 15 amino acids. Germline V gives CDR1 SGHRS, CDR2 YFSETQ. The germline V and J ends were trimmed by 8 bases and 1 base, with 16 bases remaining between them. The chain's CDR3 is CARGRIEVSNQPQHF. CDR3 sequence (DNA): TGCGCCAGGGGGAGGATTGAGGTCAGCAATCAGCCCCAGCATTTT.

V usage is TRBV6-5 and J usage is TRBJ2-5, with 9 bases lining up with TRBD2. Germline values: CDR1 MNHEY, CDR2 SVGAGI. Trimming removed 0 bases from V and 4 bases from J; junction bases left unmatched: 6. The CDR3 contains 16 residues. The CDR3, as DNA: TGTGCCAGCAGTTACTCTCTAGCGGGGACGACAGAGACCCAGTACTTC. The encoded protein is CASSYSLAGTTETQYF.

The chain links TRBV11-2 to TRBJ2-5; D is ambiguous. This CDR3 has 12 amino acids. Trimming pared 5 bases from V and 1 base from J, leaving 5 bases between. Germline CDR1 is SGHAT and CDR2 is FQNNGV. The CDR3 nucleotides read TGTGCCAGCAGCCCTACCCAAGAGACCCAGTACTTC. Amino acids: CASSPTQETQYF. Using reference TRBV11-2 and TRBJ2-5 for the parts outside the CDR3, the full variable domain is EAGVAQSPRYKIIEKRQSVAFWCNPISGHATLYWYQQILGQGPKLLIQFQNNGVVDDSQLPKDRFSAERLKGVDSTLKIQPAKLEDSAVYLCASSPTQETQYFGPGTRLLVL.

The gene calls are TRBV4-2 and TRBJ2-5; D is possibly TRBD1 (7 bases). V was shortened by 4 bases and J by 2 bases, with 20 bases between the two germline ends. Germline assignment: CDR1 LGHNA and CDR2 YNFKEQ. This CDR3 has 17 amino acids. DNA for the CDR3: TGTGCCAGCAGCCCCCAGGGGGGCGAGGTTCTACAAGAGACCCAGTACTTC. The encoded protein is CASSPQGGEVLQETQYF.

The chain combines TRBV25-1 with TRBJ2-7; 7 bases are shared with TRBD1. CDR3 length equals 11 residues. Germline assignment: CDR1 MGHDK and CDR2 SYGVNS. The V segment lost 11 bases and the J segment 7 bases; nucleotides outside the gene matches: 8. CDR3: CACRRDREQYF. The DNA of the CDR3 is TGTGCCTGCCGCCGGGACAGAGAGCAGTACTTC.

CDR3 protein: CASSRQGVHQPQHF. The CDR3 bases are TGTGCCAGCAGTCGACAGGGAGTCCATCAGCCCCAGCATTTT. The genes are TRBV27 and TRBJ1-5, with TRBD1 matching over 7 bases. V lost 5 bases and J lost 5; bases outside the gene matches: 6. Germline CDR1 is MNHEY and CDR2 is SMNVEV (reference sequence). The CDR3 sequence is 14 residues long.

This clone was counted once. CDR3 nucleotides: TGTGCCAACCCGCAGGGACAGGGGGGCCTCTACGAGCAGTACTTC. Amino acid sequence: CANPQGQGGLYEQYF. The chain uses TRBV6-5 and TRBJ2-7; 11 bases align to TRBD1. After removal of 10 bases from V and 3 bases from J, the junction contained 11 bases not matched to a gene. Germline V gene lookup returns CDR1 MNHEY and CDR2 SVGAGI. The CDR3 totals 15 residues.

V usage is TRBV6-1 and J usage is TRBJ1-3; D ambiguous. V was shortened by 0 bases and J by 4 bases, with 10 bases between the two germline ends. CDR3 length equals 15 residues. CDR1 and CDR2 (germline): MNHNS, SASEGT. The CDR3 DNA follows: TGTGCCAGCAGTGAAGCAGGAGACGGAGGAAACACCATATATTTT. This encodes CASSEAGDGGNTIYF.

CDR3 protein: CASSRSRDRDSYEQYF. The CDR3 DNA is TGTGCCAGCAGTCGCTCACGGGACAGGGACTCCTACGAGCAGTACTTC. The V and J genes are TRBV28 and TRBJ2-7, with TRBD1 matching 9 bases. The CDR3 is made up of 16 amino acids. Losses at the gene ends were 5 bases for V and 0 bases for J; bases not matched to a gene: 8. Germline-derived CDR1 and CDR2 are MDHEN and SYDVKM.